This T cell receptor (beta chain) is from a study of control samples from healthy donors and cancer patients. This clone has just one count. TCRdb keeps only in-frame clones here, not all; method: immunoSEQ multiplex PCR. The sample has 9,500 to 15,000 clones, approximately 93% seen once. There are 14 residues in the CDR3. Per germline, CDR1 SGHRS and CDR2 YFSETQ. The trim removed 4 bases at V and 7 bases at J, leaving 7 bases unmatched. This receptor was obtained from a man aged 65-85 years with head and neck cancer. The chain joins TRBV5-1 to TRBJ2-7; TRBD1 agrees at 11 bases. The sample comprised PBMCs. The CDR3 is CASSRGQGAWEQYF. The DNA for the CDR3 is TGCGCCAGCAGCCGCGGACAGGGGGCTTGGGAGCAGTACTTC.